The 21 T cell receptor beta chains listed next were all sequenced from one sample in a study of beta chain features in type 1 diabetes. The sequenced template was cDNA made from the entire isolated RNA. Sequencing used immunoSEQ multiplex PCR; TCRdb keeps in-frame clones, though not all of them. The sample consists of a few hundred thousand clones, 9.5% to 13% of them appearing once. Sequencing input: central memory CD4+ T cells from blood. The receptors here all came from a young man in good health.

This clone was detected a few times. The chain combines TRBV5-4 with TRBJ2-4; possible D gene TRBD2, 6 bases. Germline V gene data show CDR1 as SGHNT and CDR2 as YYREEE (reference sequence). V shed 0 bases and J shed 3 bases, with 10 bases lying between them. CDR3 length: 15 residues. The CDR3 DNA reads TGTGCCAGCAGCTTGGGCCCGGGACTCAAAAACATTCAGTACTTC. Protein: CASSLGPGLKNIQYF.

This clone was observed a handful of times. This rearrangement joins TRBV27 to TRBJ1-5, with 7 positions matching TRBD1. J gave up 4 bases and V 8 bases, and 8 bases lay outside the gene matches. The germline V gene has CDR1 MNHEY and CDR2 SMNVEV (reference sequence). This CDR3 has 14 amino acids. The CDR3 DNA sequence: TGTGCCAGCGCCCGACAGGGCCCAAATCAGCCCCAGCATTTT. This sequence encodes CASARQGPNQPQHF.

The chain carries TRBV5-6 and TRBJ2-1; 9 bases match TRBD2. The CDR3 length is 14 residues. CDR1 is SGHDT and CDR2 is YYEEEE in the germline V gene. With 4 bases clipped from V and 7 bases from J, the junction kept 6 bases outside the gene matches. CDR3 amino acids: CASSIAGVLNEQFF. CDR3 bases: TGTGCCAGCAGCATAGCGGGAGTTTTGAATGAGCAGTTCTTC. The entire variable domain, with the rest obtained from reference TRBV5-6 and TRBJ2-1, is as follows: DAGVTQSPTHLIKTRGQQVTLRCSPKSGHDTVSWYQQALGQGPQFIFQYYEEEERQRGNFPDRFSGHQFPNYSSELNVNALLLGDSALYLCASSIAGVLNEQFFGPGTRLTVL.

This chain joins TRBV4-3 and TRBJ2-1; D could derive from TRBD1 or TRBD2 (5 bases each). This CDR3 region has 14 residues. V was shortened by 0 bases and J by 4 bases, with 7 bases between the two germline ends. Germline-derived CDR1 and CDR2 are LGHNA and YSLEER. The CDR3 reads CASSQDGGYNEQFF. The CDR3 DNA reads as TGCGCCAGCAGCCAAGATGGGGGATACAATGAGCAGTTCTTC.

This clone was counted between two and nine times. Compared with germline, one end of the junction differs, possibly owing to a read error. CDR3 nucleotides: TGTGCCATCAGTGGGATAGGGATGTCGGGAGAGACCCAGTACTTC. It translates to CAISGIGMSGETQYF. The chain employs TRBV6-5 and TRBJ2-5; D call uncertain. The CDR3 contains 15 residues. Germline CDR1 is MNHEY and CDR2 is SVGAGI.

CDR3 in amino acids: CASQLAGFNEQFF. The DNA for the CDR3 is TGCGCCAGCCAGTTAGCGGGTTTCAATGAGCAGTTCTTC. The chain is built from TRBV5-1 and TRBJ2-1; 7 bases are shared with TRBD2. The germline V gene has CDR1 SGHRS and CDR2 YFSETQ. This CDR3 has 13 residues. V was pared by 7 bases and J by 6 bases, with 7 bases of the junction left unmatched. Together with reference TRBV5-1 and TRBJ2-1, the CDR3 gives the full variable domain: KAGVTQTPRYLIKTRGQQVTLSCSPISGHRSVSWYQQTPGQGLQFLFEYFSETQRNKGNFPGRFSGRQFSNSRSEMNVSTLELGDSALYLCASQLAGFNEQFFGPGTRLTVL.

This clone was counted at least ten times. The chain carries TRBV7-2 and TRBJ2-5; D gene uncertain. This CDR3 is 16 amino acids long. Per germline, CDR1 SGHTA and CDR2 FQGNSA. Trimming stripped 6 bases from V and 2 bases from J, with 19 bases between. The chain's CDR3 is CASSKKIQPSQETQYF. For the CDR3, the DNA is TGTGCCAGCAGTAAAAAGATACAGCCTTCACAAGAGACCCAGTACTTC.

The gene calls are TRBV5-4 and TRBJ1-2, with D unresolved. The CDR3 consists of 14 residues. Trimming took 4 bases from V and 5 from J, leaving 15 bases between them. CDR1 is SGHNT, CDR2 YYREEE, per germline (reference sequence). Written as DNA, the CDR3 is TGTGCCAGCAGCCCCGGACGGTCCGGGTATGGCTACACCTTC. Protein sequence: CASSPGRSGYGYTF.

This clone has only one observation. The chain uses TRBV7-3 and TRBJ2-3, with 8 bases fitting TRBD2. With 5 bases clipped from V and 4 bases from J, the junction kept 11 bases outside the gene matches. In germline, CDR1 is SGHTA, CDR2 FQGTGA. The CDR3 length is 16 residues. The CDR3 reads CASSPQGGRTADTQYF. The CDR3 bases are TGTGCCAGCAGCCCCCAGGGCGGGAGGACCGCAGATACGCAGTATTTT.

The chain has TRBV9 and TRBJ2-3; D remains unclear. CDR3 length: 12 amino acids. The germline V gene encodes CDR1 SGDLS and CDR2 YYNGEE. Trimming shortened V by 0 bases and J by 5 bases, and 4 bases separated the two germline ends. CDR3 DNA sequence: TGTGCCAGCAGCGTAGACCAAGATACGCAGTATTTT. It encodes CASSVDQDTQYF.

V gene TRBV28 combines with J gene TRBJ2-2; D is unclear. The CDR3 covers 12 residues. Trimming shortened V by 4 bases and J by 3 bases, and 3 bases separated the two germline ends. The germline gives CDR1 MDHEN, CDR2 SYDVKM. CDR3 sequence reads: CASSSYTGELFF. DNA for the CDR3: TGTGCCAGCAGTTCTTACACCGGGGAGCTGTTTTTT. The full variable domain, in which reference TRBV28 and TRBJ2-2 provide the parts outside the CDR3, is DVKVTQSSRYLVKRTGEKVFLECVQDMDHENMFWYRQDPGLGLRLIYFSYDVKMKEKGDIPEGYSVSREKKERFSLILESASTNQTSMYLCASSSYTGELFFGEGSRLTVL.

This clone was seen more than once but under ten times. The chain uses TRBV19 and TRBJ2-1; D unresolved. The V end lost 0 bases, the J end lost 6 bases, and 21 bases lay between the germline ends. CDR3 length equals 18 residues. In germline, CDR1 is LNHDA, CDR2 SQIVND (reference sequence). The CDR3 spells CASSIDLAGPMTLNEQFF. For the CDR3, the DNA is TGTGCCAGTAGTATAGATCTGGCAGGACCCATGACTCTCAATGAGCAGTTCTTC.

This clone was counted only a few times. The rearrangement uses TRBV5-1 and TRBJ1-4; a possible D gene is TRBD1 (6 bases). This CDR3 is built from 14 residues. Trimming removed 4 bases at V and 7 bases at J, with 14 bases between. Per germline, CDR1 SGHRS and CDR2 YFSETQ. The CDR3 protein is CASSEQGVSEKLFF. The CDR3 DNA is TGCGCCAGCAGCGAACAGGGAGTTAGTGAAAAACTGTTTTTT.

This clone was counted only a few times. The chain joins TRBV15 to TRBJ2-1; 8 bases line up with TRBD2. The CDR3 is 17 residues long. CDR1 is LNHNV and CDR2 is YYDKDF in the germline V gene (reference sequence). Trimming at V came to 0 bases and at J to 0 bases, leaving 4 bases not matched to a gene. The CDR3, as DNA: TGTGCCACCAGCAGAGATTCGAGCGGGGGCTCCTACAATGAGCAGTTCTTC. It encodes CATSRDSSGGSYNEQFF.

This clone has more than one count but fewer than ten. The chain joins TRBV5-6 to TRBJ2-3, with TRBD1 matching over 8 bases. CDR1 SGHDT and CDR2 YYEEEE come from the germline V gene. The CDR3 is made up of 14 amino acids. V was clipped by 3 bases and J by 7 bases; unmatched bases: 7. CDR3 sequence: CASSSTGAENTQYF. CDR3 nucleotides: TGTGCCAGCAGCTCGACAGGGGCCGAGAATACGCAGTATTTT.

The chain is built from TRBV28 and TRBJ1-2; no clear D gene. V lost 6 bases and J lost 3, with 8 bases in between. The CDR3 is made up of 12 amino acids. The germline V gene encodes CDR1 MDHEN and CDR2 SYDVKM. CDR3 residues: CASRFSDYGYTF. For the CDR3, the DNA is TGTGCCAGCAGGTTCAGCGACTATGGCTACACCTTC.

This clone showed up just a few times. CDR3 in DNA: TGTGCCAGCAGTTACGACAGCTTCCATAACTATGGCTACACCTTC. Protein: CASSYDSFHNYGYTF. The genes are TRBV6-6 and TRBJ1-2, with D possibly matching TRBD1 (5 bases). Trimming removed 2 bases at V and 1 base at J, with 11 bases between. This CDR3 comprises 15 residues. Looked up from germline, CDR1 is MNHNY and CDR2 is SVGAGI (reference sequence).

This clone has only a few counts. The rearrangement links TRBV5-1 to TRBJ2-5, with 8 nucleotides matching TRBD2. Trimming removed 6 bases from V and 1 base from J; junction bases left unmatched: 5. Germline assignment: CDR1 SGHRS and CDR2 YFSETQ. This CDR3 spans 14 amino acids. DNA of the CDR3: TGCGCCAGCAACCTCGCGGGAGGCCAAGAGACCCAGTACTTC. The encoded protein is CASNLAGGQETQYF. The complete variable domain, with remaining parts taken from reference TRBV5-1 and TRBJ2-5, reads KAGVTQTPRYLIKTRGQQVTLSCSPISGHRSVSWYQQTPGQGLQFLFEYFSETQRNKGNFPGRFSGRQFSNSRSEMNVSTLELGDSALYLCASNLAGGQETQYFGPGTRLLVL.

Written as DNA, the CDR3 is TGCGCCAGCAGCCAAGCCTACCAATACAATGAGCAGTTCTTC. It codes for CASSQAYQYNEQFF. This rearrangement joins TRBV4-3 to TRBJ2-1; no clear D. The CDR3 has 14 amino acids. Germline CDR1 and CDR2: LGHNA and YSLEER. Between the trimmed V and J ends, which lost 1 base and 4 bases, there was a span of 8 bases.

This chain uses TRBV29-1 with TRBJ2-3, with 10 bases matching TRBD2. The length of the CDR3 is 14 residues. The ends lost 2 bases at V and 6 bases at J; junction bases unmatched: 5. CDR1 is SQVTM and CDR2 is ANQGSEA in the germline V gene. CDR3 sequence: CSVEQREGPDTQYF. The CDR3 DNA sequence: TGCAGCGTTGAACAGCGGGAGGGCCCCGATACGCAGTATTTT.

This clone was seen repeatedly, ten times or more. The chain employs TRBV7-2 and TRBJ2-4; 8 bases map to TRBD1. The CDR3 consists of 14 residues. J lost 6 bases, V lost 4 bases, and 5 bases had no gene match. Germline V lookup: CDR1 SGHTA, CDR2 FQGNSA. The CDR3 region is CASSSYGQGNIQYF. CDR3 sequence (DNA): TGTGCCAGCAGCTCCTACGGACAGGGAAACATTCAGTACTTC.